The 2 T cell receptor beta chains presented below share a single source sample, sequenced in a study of response to subunit inactivated influenza vaccine. MiXCR, applied by TCRdb to the RT-PCR reads, yields one record per CDR3 protein. The table has around 520,000 distinct CDR3 sequences, 10% to 15% seen once. Sample: PBMCs from blood, taken on the day of vaccination. The receptors were gathered from a man over 45 who received an inactivated influenza vaccine.

The chain recombines TRBV28 with TRBJ2-2; TRBD1 agrees at 9 bases. Germline CDR1 MDHEN, CDR2 SYDVKM. Unmatched junction bases numbered 2, after V lost 5 bases and J lost 13 bases. This CDR3 spans 11 amino acids. The CDR3, as DNA: TGTGCCAGCAGTCTGGGACAGGGGCTGTTTTTT. This gives the protein CASSLGQGLFF.

In its sample, this clonotype was seen many times. The J gene is TRBJ2-1, the V gene TRBV24-1, with 7 nucleotides matching TRBD2. The CDR3 consists of 13 residues. The V gene end was trimmed by 1 base and the J gene end by 11 bases; junction bases not matched to a gene: 4. Germline lookup yields CDR1 KGHDR and CDR2 SFDVKD. The CDR3 DNA reads as TGTGCCACCAGTGATTTTGGGAGGGGTCAGCAGTTCTTC. Residues: CATSDFGRGQQFF.